The T cell receptor beta chain described here comes from a study of blood T cell repertoires in COVID-19. This clone came up a few times. In the study's own analysis: Counts of nucleated cells, estimated from reference gene primer amplification, were obtained. The table came from immunoSEQ multiplex PCR; TCRdb's copy has only in-frame clones and leaves some out. V, J and clone size were drawn from that table, and D and trimming were deduced from the DNA. The sample lists 50,000 to 70,000 clones; about 87% were seen once. Per germline, CDR1 ENHRY and CDR2 SYGVKD. The V segment lost 2 bases and the J segment 7 bases; nucleotides outside the gene matches: 2. The CDR3 extends over 14 amino acids.

The chain recombines TRBV10-3 with TRBJ1-6; 7 bases fit TRBD1. The TCR was taken from a human donor with active COVID-19. The donor label of this sample is uncertain. The sequenced sample was peripheral blood. CDR3 in DNA: TGTGCCATCAGTGAGCTACAGGGGAATTCACCCCTCCACTTT. Translated: CAISELQGNSPLHF.